This T cell receptor (beta chain) was identified in a study of cytomegalovirus exposure and HLA in healthy donors. The V and J ends lost 6 bases and 6 bases, in that order; junction bases with no gene match: 13. There are 15 residues in the CDR3. From germline, CDR1 is SGHAT and CDR2 FQNNGV. The data were produced by immunoSEQ multiplex PCR, yet TCRdb's version contains in-frame clones alone and is incomplete. In the table there are 89,000 or so clones, around 93% of which are singletons. These donors were members of the roughly 120-subject validation cohort, a group separate from the roughly 700-subject first cohort.

This TCR derives from a woman between 25 and 40 years old in good health and CMV-seropositive. V usage is TRBV11-2 and J usage is TRBJ2-7, with 8 bases aligning to TRBD1. Sequenced: PBMCs. Written as DNA, the CDR3 is TGTGCCAGCAGTTATCAGGGGGCGCAGGTAGGCGAGCAGTACTTC. Encoded protein: CASSYQGAQVGEQYF.